This T cell receptor beta chain comes out of a study of shared T cell receptors in the human thymus. The table came from immunoSEQ multiplex PCR; TCRdb's copy has only in-frame clones and leaves some out. The sample includes more than 300,000 clones, over 90% seen only once; the top ten take approximately 0.018%. This CDR3 spans 15 amino acids. V gave up 0 bases and J gave up 4 bases; unmatched junction bases: 3. Germline V gene lookup returns CDR1 SGHDT and CDR2 YYEEEE. The chain is built from TRBV5-6 and TRBJ2-1; 8 bases are a match to TRBD2. The source is a human donor. Sequencing input: thymocytes. CDR3 DNA sequence: TGTGCCAGCAGCTTGGGAGCGGGAGCATACAATGAGCAGTTCTTC. It is translated as CASSLGAGAYNEQFF.